The next 13 T cell receptor beta chains were all read from a single sample in a study of blood T cell repertoires in COVID-19. The protocol was immunoSEQ multiplex PCR, while the TCRdb copy is restricted to in-frame clones and leaves out a portion. The sample records about 60,000 clones, roughly 85% being singletons. The sequencing sample was made of peripheral blood. The source is a man in his forties with acute or convalescent COVID-19.

The chain employs TRBV19 and TRBJ1-5; D possibly corresponds to TRBD1 (5 bases). V lost 8 bases, J lost 6 bases, and 14 bases lay in between. Germline assignment: CDR1 LNHDA and CDR2 SQIVND (reference sequence). This CDR3 comprises 13 residues. The CDR3 protein is CASWAGGSQPQHF. CDR3 bases: TGTGCCAGTTGGGCCGGGGGAAGTCAGCCCCAGCATTTT. The variable domain in full, with the rest retrieved from reference TRBV19 and TRBJ1-5, is DGGITQSPKYLFRKEGQNVTLSCEQNLNHDAMYWYRQDPGQGLRLIYYSQIVNDFQKGDIAEGYSVSREKKESFPLTVTSAQKNPTAFYLCASWAGGSQPQHFGDGTRLSIL.

The genes are TRBV21-1 and TRBJ2-1; the table's TRBD2 call for D was not verified on the DNA. TRBV21-1 is recorded as a pseudogene. CDR3 length: 19 amino acids. The CDR3 region is CASSKWGLAGGHLYNEQFF. As DNA, the CDR3 is TGTGCCAGCAGCAAATGGGGACTAGCGGGGGGGCATCTCTACAATGAGCAGTTCTTC.

The DNA of the CDR3 is TGTGCCAGTAGACCTGCGGGCGGGCCTAGTGGGAGCATTCAGTACTTC. It encodes CASRPAGGPSGSIQYF. The V and J genes are TRBV19 and TRBJ2-4, with a tentative D call TRBD2 (5 bases). Trimming pared 6 bases from V and 9 bases from J, leaving 24 bases between. Germline V gene data show CDR1 as LNHDA and CDR2 as SQIVND (reference sequence). CDR3 length: 16 residues.

The chain carries TRBV6-2 or TRBV6-3 and TRBJ2-7; TRBD1 agrees at 12 bases. The germline gives CDR1 MNHEY, CDR2 SVGEGT. Losses at the gene ends were 6 bases for V and 7 bases for J; bases not matched to a gene: 13. The CDR3 extends over 16 amino acids. The CDR3, as DNA: TGTGCCAGCAGCGTTCCCGGGACAGGGGGCTATCGAGAGCAGTACTTC. This sequence encodes CASSVPGTGGYREQYF.

The rearrangement joins TRBV10-3 to TRBJ1-2; 9 nucleotides match TRBD1. J was trimmed by 6 bases and V by 7 bases; bases with no gene match: 12. The CDR3 sequence is 15 residues long. CDR1 and CDR2 (germline): ENHRY, SYGVKD. The CDR3 nucleotides are TGTGCCATCAAGCAGGGACAGGGAAAATTGAATGGCTACACCTTC. Translated, it gives CAIKQGQGKLNGYTF.

The chain couples TRBV9 to TRBJ2-1, with no clear D. The V and J ends lost 4 bases and 5 bases respectively, with 16 bases between them. Germline V gene data show CDR1 as SGDLS and CDR2 as YYNGEE. CDR3 length: 15 amino acids. The CDR3 bases are TGTGCCAGCAGCCTCACGGGTGGCGGCCACAATGAGCAGTTCTTC. It codes for CASSLTGGGHNEQFF.

V usage is TRBV21-1 and J usage is TRBJ1-3. TRBV21-1 is a pseudogene locus. This CDR3 has 18 amino acids. The CDR3 reads CASSKVLGGQFSGNTIYF. CDR3 sequence (DNA): TGTGCCAGCAGCAAAGTCCTCGGAGGGCAGTTCTCTGGAAACACCATATATTTT.

The chain combines TRBV3-1 (or the pseudogene TRBV3-2) with TRBJ1-2; D ambiguous. This CDR3 is 14 amino acids long. Trimming left V 3 bases short and J 7 bases short, with 15 bases between. CDR1 and CDR2 from the germline V gene are LGHDT and YNNKEL (reference sequence). In DNA, the CDR3 is TGTGCCAGCAGCCACGAAAGGAGGGCGGGTGGCTACACCTTC. Residues: CASSHERRAGGYTF.

The V and J genes are TRBV10-3 and TRBJ2-3, with a possible D match to TRBD1 (6 bases). The length of the CDR3 is 14 residues. V was clipped by 6 bases and J by 0 bases, with 10 bases between them. Per germline, CDR1 ENHRY and CDR2 SYGVKD. The CDR3 here is CAIRMDRSTDTQYF. DNA for the CDR3: TGTGCCATCAGGATGGACAGAAGCACAGATACGCAGTATTTT.

The chain uses TRBV2 and TRBJ2-7; unclear D gene. V was cut by 4 bases and J by 2 bases, with 15 bases left in between. CDR3 length: 15 residues. In germline, CDR1 is SNHLY, CDR2 FYNNEI. The CDR3 nucleotides are TGTGCCAGCAGTGGAACTACAAGACCAGCCTACGAGCAGTACTTC. Translation: CASSGTTRPAYEQYF.

The CDR3 DNA is TGTGCCAGCAGTGTAGAGGGGGCGGATACGCAGTATTTT. Translating gives CASSVEGADTQYF. The V call is TRBV2, the J call TRBJ2-3, with 7 bases matching TRBD1. The CDR3 totals 13 residues. In germline, CDR1 is SNHLY, CDR2 FYNNEI. V shed 4 bases, J shed 6 bases, and the junction held 4 bases outside the gene matches.

The chain combines TRBV5-1 with TRBJ1-2; 7 nucleotides match TRBD1. V trimming: 0 bases; J trimming: 4 bases; junction bases outside the gene matches: 3. The CDR3 length is 14 residues. Germline V CDR1 and CDR2: SGHRS, YFSETQ. CDR3 sequence: CASSLEGQSYGYTF. In nucleotides, the CDR3 is TGCGCCAGCAGCTTGGAGGGACAGTCCTATGGCTACACCTTC.

The genes are TRBV7-2 and TRBJ2-5; a possible D gene is TRBD1 (5 bases). The CDR3 is made up of 13 amino acids. Trimming shortened V by 5 bases and J by 6 bases, and 13 bases separated the two germline ends. Germline assignment: CDR1 SGHTA and CDR2 FQGNSA. This CDR3 is CASSRRRVQTQYF. The CDR3 DNA follows: TGTGCCAGCAGCCGCCGCAGGGTGCAGACCCAGTACTTC. Complete variable domain (other parts from reference TRBV7-2 and TRBJ2-5): GAGVSQSPSNKVTEKGKDVELRCDPISGHTALYWYRQSLGQGLEFLIYFQGNSAPDKSGLPSDRFSAERTGGSVSTLTIQRTQQEDSAVYLCASSRRRVQTQYFGPGTRLLVL.